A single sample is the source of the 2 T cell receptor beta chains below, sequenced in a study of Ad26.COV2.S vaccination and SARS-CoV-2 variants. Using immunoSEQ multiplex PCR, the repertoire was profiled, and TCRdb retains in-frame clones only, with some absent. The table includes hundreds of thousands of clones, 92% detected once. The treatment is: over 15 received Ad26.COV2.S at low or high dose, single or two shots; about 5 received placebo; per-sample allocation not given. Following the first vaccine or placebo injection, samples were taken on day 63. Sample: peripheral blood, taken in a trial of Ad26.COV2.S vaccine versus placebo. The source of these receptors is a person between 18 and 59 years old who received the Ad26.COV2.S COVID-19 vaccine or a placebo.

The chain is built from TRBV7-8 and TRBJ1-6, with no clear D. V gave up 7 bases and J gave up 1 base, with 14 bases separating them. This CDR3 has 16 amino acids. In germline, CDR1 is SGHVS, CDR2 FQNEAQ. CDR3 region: CASTLVPPSYNSPLHF. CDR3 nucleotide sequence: TGTGCCAGCACCCTAGTCCCCCCGTCCTATAATTCACCCCTCCACTTT.

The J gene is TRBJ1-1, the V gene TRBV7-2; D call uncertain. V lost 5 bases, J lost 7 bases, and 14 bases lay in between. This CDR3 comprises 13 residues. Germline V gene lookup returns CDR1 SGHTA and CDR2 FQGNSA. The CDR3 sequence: CASSPTVGIEAFF. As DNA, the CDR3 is TGTGCCAGCAGCCCTACTGTCGGAATTGAAGCTTTCTTT.